The 13 T cell receptor beta chains reported below all come from one sample, sequenced in a study of CD8 T cells in Susac syndrome. When the RNA was reverse transcribed, random hexamers were used with an input of about 0.5 to 1 ug. TCRdb reprocessed the immunoSEQ multiplex PCR reads with MiXCR, giving one entry per CDR3 protein. The table has roughly 110,000 distinct CDR3 sequences, approximately 95% seen once. Sample: CD8+ T cells from PBMCs. Source of these receptors: a human donor with Susac syndrome.

V is TRBV9 and J is TRBJ1-6; D remains unclear. From germline, CDR1 is SGDLS and CDR2 YYNGEE. The V gene lost 0 bases and the J gene lost 7 bases, with 11 bases spanning the gap. The CDR3 extends over 15 amino acids. The CDR3 region is CASSVDGGRNSPLHF. CDR3 nucleotide sequence: TGTGCCAGCAGCGTAGACGGAGGACGAAATTCACCCCTCCACTTT.

The chain has TRBV7-3 and TRBJ2-2; D is unclear. The V gene lost 1 base and the J gene lost 0 bases, with 6 bases spanning the gap. The CDR3 has 15 amino acids. Germline CDR1 is SGHTA and CDR2 is FQGTGA. The CDR3 DNA follows: TGTGCCAGCAGCTTAAGGCGGACGAACACCGGGGAGCTGTTTTTT. Translating it yields CASSLRRTNTGELFF.

The rearrangement joins TRBV5-6 to TRBJ1-2; weak D call: TRBD1 (6 bases). The CDR3 consists of 17 residues. Germline CDR1 reads SGHDT; CDR2 reads YYEEEE. Trimming pared 0 bases from V and 3 bases from J, leaving 18 bases between. CDR3 protein: CASSLGPGGGGDYGYTF. The CDR3 coding sequence is TGTGCCAGCAGCTTGGGACCGGGGGGGGGCGGCGACTATGGCTACACCTTC.

A single count supports this clonotype. J is TRBJ2-1 and V is TRBV7-9; D unclear. Trimming pared 8 bases from V and 4 bases from J, leaving 12 bases between. This CDR3 contains 13 residues. CDR1 and CDR2 from the germline V gene are SEHNR and FQNEAQ (reference sequence). The CDR3 DNA sequence: TGTGCCAGCCTCCCGCCCGAGTACAATGAGCAGTTCTTC. It yields the protein CASLPPEYNEQFF.

This chain joins TRBV5-1 and TRBJ2-7; D not certain. CDR3 length equals 11 residues. V dropped 4 bases and J dropped 7 bases, with 9 bases sitting between them. From germline, CDR1 is SGHRS and CDR2 YFSETQ. As DNA, the CDR3 is TGCGCCAGCAGCCTAACCCAAGAGCAGTACTTC. Amino acid sequence: CASSLTQEQYF. Full variable domain (rest looked up from reference TRBV5-1 and TRBJ2-7): KAGVTQTPRYLIKTRGQQVTLSCSPISGHRSVSWYQQTPGQGLQFLFEYFSETQRNKGNFPGRFSGRQFSNSRSEMNVSTLELGDSALYLCASSLTQEQYFGPGTRLTVT.

As DNA, the CDR3 is TGCAGTGCCAGGGACTCCCTCTGGATTAACTATGGCTACACCTTC. It encodes CSARDSLWINYGYTF. V usage is TRBV20-1 and J usage is TRBJ1-2; a weak D match, TRBD1 (5 bases). CDR3 size: 15 residues. The germline gives CDR1 DFQATT, CDR2 SNEGSKA (reference sequence). V shed 6 bases and J shed 1 base, with 18 bases lying between them.

Comments on this clonotype: Lacking the conserved final phenylalanine or tryptophan, this CDR3 likely reflects a read error. The chain is built from TRBV12-3 or TRBV12-4 and TRBJ1-2; 8 bases line up with TRBD1. The CDR3 is 16 residues long. The V gene end was trimmed by 2 bases and the J gene end by 4 bases; junction bases not matched to a gene: 9. In DNA, the CDR3 is TGTGCCAGCAGTTTATCGGCTACAGGGGGTAGCTATGGCTACACCCTC. Amino acid sequence: CASSLSATGGSYGYTL.

CDR3 region: CASSSRTGEVDEQFF. CDR3 nucleotides: TGTGCCAGCAGCTCCCGGACAGGGGAGGTCGATGAGCAGTTCTTC. The chain has TRBV11-2 and TRBJ2-1; 9 nucleotides agree with TRBD1. Germline V CDR1 and CDR2: SGHAT, FQNNGV. V dropped 4 bases and J dropped 8; count of bases not matched to a gene: 9. The CDR3 runs to 15 residues. Full variable domain (outside the CDR3, taken from reference TRBV11-2 and TRBJ2-1): EAGVAQSPRYKIIEKRQSVAFWCNPISGHATLYWYQQILGQGPKLLIQFQNNGVVDDSQLPKDRFSAERLKGVDSTLKIQPAKLEDSAVYLCASSSRTGEVDEQFFGPGTRLTVL.

The chain combines TRBV7-3 with TRBJ2-2; 7 nucleotides line up with TRBD1. Trimming removed 0 bases from V and 5 bases from J; junction bases left unmatched: 9. Germline V gives CDR1 SGHTA, CDR2 FQGTGA. CDR3 length equals 17 residues. In DNA form, the CDR3 reads TGTGCCAGCAGCTTAACTCTCCCGACAGGGCCAACCGGGGAGCTGTTTTTT. Residues: CASSLTLPTGPTGELFF.

This sequence joins TRBV20-1 and TRBJ2-1; D perhaps matches TRBD2 (6 bases). The CDR3 loop spans 14 amino acids. Germline CDR1 and CDR2: DFQATT and SNEGSKA (reference sequence). Trimming cost V 5 bases and J 9 bases, with 20 bases left between them. The CDR3, as DNA: TGCAGTGCTGCCCTCGCCGGGGGTGGAAGTGAGCAGTTCTTC. Translating it yields CSAALAGGGSEQFF.

The rearrangement uses TRBV14 and TRBJ2-7, with TRBD1 as a possible D gene (7 bases). The CDR3 length is 16 residues. Germline lookup yields CDR1 SGHDN and CDR2 FVKESK. The V gene lost 1 base and the J gene lost 7 bases, with 20 bases spanning the gap. Written as DNA, the CDR3 is TGTGCCAGCAGCCAAGTTCGTGGAGGGGGCGTTTGGGAGCAGTACTTC. Amino acids: CASSQVRGGGVWEQYF.

The rearrangement uses TRBV9 and TRBJ2-5, with D unclear. In germline, CDR1 is SGDLS, CDR2 YYNGEE. Trimming cost V 0 bases and J 1 base, with 4 bases left between them. This CDR3 region has 13 residues. The chain's CDR3 is CASSVGVQETQYF. The DNA of the CDR3 is TGTGCCAGCAGCGTAGGGGTCCAAGAGACCCAGTACTTC.

The V call is TRBV20-1, the J call TRBJ2-7; 11 positions agree with TRBD2. Unmatched junction bases numbered 10, after V lost 6 bases and J lost 6 bases. Per the germline V gene, CDR1 is DFQATT and CDR2 is SNEGSKA (reference sequence). The CDR3 is made up of 14 amino acids. The CDR3: CSAVLAGDWGEQYF. For the CDR3, the DNA is TGCAGTGCGGTACTAGCGGGGGACTGGGGCGAGCAGTACTTC.